A single count supports the clone carrying this T cell receptor (beta chain). Its antigen is unidentified. The data originate from a study of OX40 agonist ivuxolimab in advanced cancers. Study as a whole: Dose-escalation subjects each had hepatocellular carcinoma, melanoma, renal cell or head and neck cancer. Having had anti-PD-1, anti-PD-L1 or anti-CTLA-4 therapy before was allowed, and roughly 40% had some. General study points: Mean expanded clone counts were higher in CD8+ than CD4+ T cells. Antigen targets of the expanded peripheral T cells went undetermined.

Germline V gene sequence: CDR1 SGHAT, CDR2 FQDESV (reference sequence). The CDR3 runs to 14 residues. V shed 5 bases and J shed 8 bases, with 18 bases lying between them. The repertoire was sequenced with immunoSEQ multiplex PCR; TCRdb's copy has only in-frame clones and lacks some. Of around 64,000 clones listed, under 90% are singletons. The sequence was obtained from an adult with an advanced solid tumor such as melanoma, head and neck, liver or kidney cancer. This sequence joins TRBV11-1 and TRBJ1-2; D is unclear. Specimen: CD4+ or CD8+ T cells sorted from blood, collected in a trial of the OX40 agonist ivuxolimab. The CDR3 spells CASSPPGAAMGYTF. The CDR3 DNA is TGTGCCAGCAGCCCGCCGGGTGCTGCTATGGGCTACACCTTC.